These T cell receptor beta chains were read from a single sample in a study of blood T cell repertoires in COVID-19. Sequencing used immunoSEQ multiplex PCR; TCRdb keeps in-frame clones, though not all of them. Among some 240,000 clones listed, 75% to 85% were seen once. The sample taken for sequencing was peripheral blood. The receptors derive from a middle-aged woman who had recovered from COVID-19. Each CDR3 is given with its conserved first and last residue. A D gene is named only where the DNA matches it firmly. Some rows have no size entry. The others give once, few or many, or a class for an expanded clone.

TRBJ1-1,TRBV9,NA,NA,TGTGCCAGCAGCGTAGACCCGACCCCGGGGGAAGCTTTCTTT,CASSVDPTPGEAFF
TRBJ1-1,TRBV10-3,TRBD1,NA,TGTGCCATTCAATACAGGGGTCACACTGAAGCTTTCTTT,CAIQYRGHTEAFF
TRBJ1-6,TRBV28,TRBD1,NA,TGTGCCAGTACGACGACGCAGGGGGATTCACCCCTCCACTTT,CASTTTQGDSPLHF
TRBJ1-2,TRBV7-8,NA,NA,TGTGCCAGCAGCTTAGGCGGGACTACCTCCTACACCTTC,CASSLGGTTSYTF
TRBJ2-2,TRBV5-1,NA,NA,TGCGCCAGCAGCTTGGCCACTTCGGGTTCTGGGGAGCTGTTTTTT,CASSLATSGSGELFF
TRBJ2-3,TRBV4-2,NA,NA,TGTGCCAGCAGGAAGGGGGGCACAGATACGCAGTATTTT,CASRKGGTDTQYF
TRBJ2-3,TRBV11-3,NA,once,TGTGCCAGCAGCTCGACTAGTTTGGAGACAGATACGCAGTATTTT,CASSSTSLETDTQYF
TRBJ1-1,TRBV5-4,TRBD1,NA,TGTGCCAGCAGCCGAATAGGGACAGGGAAGGGAGCTTTCTTT,CASSRIGTGKGAFF
TRBJ2-1,TRBV11-1,NA,NA,TGTGCCAGCAGCTTAGCCGGGGGAGGGCAGTTCTTC,CASSLAGGGQFF
TRBJ1-6,TRBV2,TRBD1,NA,TGTGCCAGCAGTAGGGACGGGACAGGGATGATTCCCCTCCACTTT,CASSRDGTGMIPLHF
TRBJ2-1,TRBV7-9,NA,once,TGTGCCAGCAGCTTATCCTCTAGATACAATGAGCAGTTCTTC,CASSLSSRYNEQFF
TRBJ2-5,TRBV20-1,TRBD2,NA,TGCAGTGCTAGTTTAACTAGCGGAGGGGAGACCCAGTACTTC,CSASLTSGGETQYF
TRBJ2-5,TRBV2,TRBD2,NA,TGTGCCAGCAAATGGCTAGCGGGGGAGGAGACCCAGTACTTC,CASKWLAGEETQYF
TRBJ2-3,TRBV6-5,NA,NA,TGTGCCAGCACCCCCCCCGGGGGTCACACAGATACGCAGTATTTT,CASTPPGGHTDTQYF
TRBJ2-1,TRBV11-2,TRBD2,NA,TGTGCCAGCAGTGAACGGGGGGGCTCCTACAATGAGCAGTTCTTC,CASSERGGSYNEQFF
TRBJ1-1,TRBV6-5,NA,NA,TGTGCCAGCAGTTACTCTGGGGGGGCGGACACTGAAGCTTTCTTT,CASSYSGGADTEAFF
TRBJ2-1,TRBV29-1,NA,NA,TGCAGCGTTGAAGATTTAGCCTGGGGCGTTCAGTCGAATGAGCAGTTCTTC,CSVEDLAWGVQSNEQFF
TRBJ1-1,TRBV29-1,TRBD1,once,TGCAGCGTTGGGACAGGGGGCGCGGTGACTGAAGCTTTCTTT,CSVGTGGAVTEAFF
TRBJ2-7,TRBV7-2,NA,NA,TGTGCCAGCAGCTTAGCCCCCCGGGGATTAGGATGG,CASSLAPRGLGW
TRBJ2-5,TRBV13,TRBD1,NA,TGTGCCAGCAGCTGGGGACAGGGTACCCAGTACTTC,CASSWGQGTQYF
TRBJ2-5,TRBV19,NA,NA,TGTGCCAGTAGTATTCAGATACAAGAGACCCAGTACTTC,CASSIQIQETQYF
TRBJ1-2,TRBV29-1,NA,NA,TGCAGCGTCGCCCTCAGGGTGGATGGCTACACCTTC,CSVALRVDGYTF
TRBJ2-2,TRBV6-1,NA,NA,TGTGCCAGCAGTGAACAGGTCTCTTACACCGGGGAGCTGTTTTTT,CASSEQVSYTGELFF
TRBJ1-1,TRBV5-1,TRBD1,NA,TGCGCCAGCAGCTTGTTCCCGGGACAGGAGAACACTGAAGCTTTCTTT,CASSLFPGQENTEAFF
TRBJ2-7,TRBV4-3,NA,NA,TGCGCCAGCAGCCAAGAATTCTGGAGCTACGAGCAGTACTTC,CASSQEFWSYEQYF
TRBJ1-5,TRBV4-1,TRBD1,NA,TGCGCCAGCAGCCCAGGGACAGGGGAGCAGCCCCAGCATTTT,CASSPGTGEQPQHF
TRBJ2-2,TRBV27,TRBD1,NA,TGTGCCAGCACTTCGGACAGGGACACCGGGGAGCTGTTTTTT,CASTSDRDTGELFF
TRBJ2-5,TRBV5-1,TRBD1,NA,TGCGCCAGCAGCTTGGGTGCCGGGACAGAAGAGACCCAGTACTTC,CASSLGAGTEETQYF
TRBJ1-3,TRBV5-1,NA,NA,TGCGCCAGCAGCCCGGACTGGGAGAAGGTCACCATATATTTT,CASSPDWEKVTIYF
TRBJ1-1,TRBV7-3,NA,NA,TGTGCCAGCAGCCCGACATCAGGACACCACACTGAAGCTTTCTTT,CASSPTSGHHTEAFF
TRBJ2-7,TRBV18,TRBD1,NA,TGTGCCAGCTCACCACTGGAGACAGGGTCCTCCTACGAGCAGTACTTC,CASSPLETGSSYEQYF
TRBJ1-1,TRBV10-3,NA,once,TGTGCCACCGGTGTAGGCGAGGGAGCTTTCTTT,CATGVGEGAFF
TRBJ2-5,TRBV19,NA,NA,TGTGCCAGTAGCCGCCTTGGGACATCCGAAGAGACCCAGTACTTC,CASSRLGTSEETQYF
TRBJ2-3,TRBV5-3,NA,NA,TGTGCCAGAGGAGTAGCATCCAACACAGATACGCAGTATTTT,CARGVASNTDTQYF
TRBJ2-3,TRBV4-3,NA,NA,TGCGCCAGCAGCCAATTTGCAGGACCAGGGGTGGCAGATACGCAGTATTTT,CASSQFAGPGVADTQYF
TRBJ1-2,TRBV7-9,TRBD1,NA,TGTGCCAGCAGCTTAGTGGGACAGAGGTATGGCTACACCTTC,CASSLVGQRYGYTF
TRBJ1-5,TRBV10-3,NA,few,TGTGCCATCAACGGGGGGCAAAATCAGCCCCAGCATTTT,CAINGGQNQPQHF
TRBJ2-7,TRBV3-1/TRBV3-2,TRBD1,NA,TGTGCCAGCAGCCAAAGACAGGGGGCCTCCTACGAGCAGTACTTC,CASSQRQGASYEQYF
TRBJ1-1,TRBV10-3,TRBD1,NA,TGTGCCACAGCCAAACAGGGGACGAACACTGAAGCTTTCTTT,CATAKQGTNTEAFF
TRBJ2-7,TRBV5-1,TRBD1,NA,TGCGCCAGCAACCCTTGGACAGGATCCTACGAGCAGTACTTC,CASNPWTGSYEQYF
TRBJ1-1,TRBV7-2,NA,NA,TGTGCCAGCAGCTTAGCGCTAGCAGCCAACACTGAAGCTTTCTTT,CASSLALAANTEAFF
TRBJ1-1,TRBV12-3/TRBV12-4,NA,NA,TGTGCCAGCAGCCTCTCTTACACTGAAGCTTTCTTT,CASSLSYTEAFF
TRBJ2-1,TRBV28,TRBD1,NA,TGTGCCAGCAGTTCTAATCTTGCCAGGGGGCGTGAGTCCTACAATGAGCAGTTCTTC,CASSSNLARGRESYNEQFF
TRBJ2-7,TRBV5-1,NA,few,TGCGCCAGCAGCTTGGCTTTTGGGCCGACCTACGAGCAGTACTTC,CASSLAFGPTYEQYF
TRBJ2-7,TRBV11-1,TRBD1,NA,TGTGCCAGCAGCTCCGGGACAGGTAGCTCCTACGAGCAGTACTTC,CASSSGTGSSYEQYF
TRBJ2-3,TRBV7-9,TRBD2,NA,TGTGCCAGCAGCTTAAACCGGGCGGGGGTTTGGGATACGCAGTATTTT,CASSLNRAGVWDTQYF
TRBJ2-1,TRBV18,NA,NA,TGTGCCAGCTCACCGGGACACCCCTACAATGAGCAGTTCTTC,CASSPGHPYNEQFF
TRBJ1-2,TRBV6-5,NA,NA,TGTGCCAGCATTACAGGGAAAGGGGCTAACTATGGCTACACCTTC,CASITGKGANYGYTF
TRBJ2-5,TRBV5-6,TRBD2,NA,TGTGCCAGCAGCCGGACACTAGCGGGGCGGGAGACCCAGTACTTC,CASSRTLAGRETQYF
TRBJ2-7,TRBV15,TRBD1,NA,TGTGCCACCAGTCAGACCACCGGGACAGGGGAGGACGAGCAGTACTTC,CATSQTTGTGEDEQYF
TRBJ1-1,TRBV2,TRBD1,NA,TGTGCCAGCAGTGGACAGGGACGGAACACTGAAGCTTTCTTT,CASSGQGRNTEAFF
TRBJ1-2,TRBV3-1/TRBV3-2,NA,NA,TGTGCCAGCAGCCAATTTGAGGGTCTGAATGGCTACACCTTC,CASSQFEGLNGYTF
TRBJ1-2,TRBV7-2,NA,NA,TGTGCCAGCAGCTTAATTTTCAGCGGGCGGGACGGCTACACCTTC,CASSLIFSGRDGYTF
TRBJ1-1,TRBV4-3,NA,few,TGCGCCAGCAGCCAAGGACTCTGGTTCGCTGAAGCTTTCTTT,CASSQGLWFAEAFF
TRBJ1-4,TRBV3-1/TRBV3-2,NA,NA,TGTGCCAGCAGCCTGCGGACACAGAATGAAAAACTGTTTTTT,CASSLRTQNEKLFF